Below, one T cell receptor beta chain is given with its context. This specimen comes from a study of CD8 T cells in Susac syndrome. About 0.45 to 1 ug RNA was reverse transcribed with random hexamers. Across 54 Vbeta and 13 Jbeta, TCR beta CDR3 was amplified with immunoSEQ multiplex PCR. TCRdb analysed the immunoSEQ multiplex PCR reads with MiXCR anew, one entry per CDR3 protein. The data contain 150,000 to 200,000 distinct CDR3 sequences, over 85% of them singletons. CDR3 length equals 14 residues. Unmatched junction bases numbered 5, after V lost 6 bases and J lost 4 bases. The germline V gene encodes CDR1 SGHNT and CDR2 YYREEE (reference sequence). TEMRA cells were FACS-enriched, and CD8+ and CD4+ T cells were isolated negatively.

The chain employs TRBV5-4 and TRBJ2-5, with TRBD2 identical over 11 bases. This receptor was taken from a human donor in good health. The material sequenced was CD4+ T cells from PBMCs. The CDR3 is CASNAGTSGETQYF. CDR3 DNA sequence: TGTGCCAGCAACGCCGGGACTAGCGGAGAGACCCAGTACTTC.